These 14 T cell receptor beta chains originate from one sample sequenced in a study of cytomegalovirus exposure and HLA in healthy donors. Here immunoSEQ multiplex PCR was the method, and the copy in TCRdb shows in-frame clones only, minus some. The sample includes roughly 120,000 clones, 70% to 90% seen only once; the top ten take 2.1%. Specimen: PBMCs. Source of these receptors: a woman aged 25 to 39 in good health and CMV-seronegative.

The chain is built from TRBV11-2 and TRBJ1-5; D possibly corresponds to TRBD1 (6 bases). Germline V lookup: CDR1 SGHAT, CDR2 FQNNGV. This CDR3 has 16 residues. V lost 0 bases, J lost 9 bases, and 18 bases lay in between. In DNA, the CDR3 is TGTGCCAGCAGCTTAGATCGGGCCAGGGGAAAGGTGCCCCAGCATTTT. Residues: CASSLDRARGKVPQHF.

V gene TRBV6-5 combines with J gene TRBJ2-5; TRBD2 matches 8 bases. CDR3 length: 14 residues. Germline V gene sequence: CDR1 MNHEY, CDR2 SVGAGI. Unmatched junction bases numbered 5, after V lost 4 bases and J lost 4 bases. The CDR3 DNA follows: TGTGCCAGCAGTTGGCGGGGGGCGGGAGAGACCCAGTACTTC. Translated: CASSWRGAGETQYF.

The gene calls are TRBV11-2 and TRBJ2-7; 7 bases fit TRBD1. Germline assignment: CDR1 SGHAT and CDR2 FQNNGV. Trimming cost V 4 bases and J 0 bases; bases outside gene matches: 3. CDR3 length: 14 residues. CDR3 protein: CASSWTGSSYEQYF. The CDR3 DNA sequence: TGTGCCAGCAGCTGGACAGGTAGCTCCTACGAGCAGTACTTC.

This rearrangement joins TRBV4-3 to TRBJ1-3, with TRBD1 matching over 8 bases. CDR1 is LGHNA, CDR2 YSLEER, per germline. This CDR3 is 14 amino acids long. The V segment lost 2 bases and the J segment 4 bases; nucleotides outside the gene matches: 1. CDR3 protein: CASSQRTGGNTIYF. The CDR3 bases are TGCGCCAGCAGCCAAAGGACAGGGGGAAACACCATATATTTT.

The chain uses TRBV11-3 and TRBJ1-6; D is uncertain. The CDR3 sequence is 14 residues long. Germline V lookup: CDR1 SGHNT, CDR2 YENEEA. Trimming shortened V by 3 bases and J by 7 bases, and 10 bases separated the two germline ends. CDR3 amino acids: CASSLGRPNSPLHF. The DNA for the CDR3 is TGTGCCAGCAGCTTGGGCCGGCCAAATTCACCCCTCCACTTT.

Notes on this clone: Other nucleotide sequences from this sample produce the same CDR3. The gene calls are TRBV11-2 and TRBJ1-2, with 9 bases that match TRBD1. Trimming cost V 5 bases and J 5 bases; bases outside gene matches: 3. Germline CDR1 and CDR2: SGHAT and FQNNGV. The CDR3 covers 13 residues. The CDR3 DNA sequence: TGTGCCAGCAGCCCTGGACAGGGGTATGGCTACACCTTC. It specifies CASSPGQGYGYTF.

The chain couples TRBV5-1 to TRBJ2-1, with 12 bases that match TRBD1. Looked up from germline, CDR1 is SGHRS and CDR2 is YFSETQ. V gave up 3 bases and J gave up 9 bases; unmatched junction bases: 4. CDR3 length equals 14 residues. DNA for the CDR3: TGCGCCAGCAGCTGGGGACAGGGGGCCGGTGAGCAGTTCTTC. Amino acids: CASSWGQGAGEQFF. Drawing the rest from reference TRBV5-1 and TRBJ2-1, the complete variable domain is KAGVTQTPRYLIKTRGQQVTLSCSPISGHRSVSWYQQTPGQGLQFLFEYFSETQRNKGNFPGRFSGRQFSNSRSEMNVSTLELGDSALYLCASSWGQGAGEQFFGPGTRLTVL.

The genes are TRBV7-9 and TRBJ2-7; weak D call: TRBD2 (6 bases). Germline values: CDR1 SEHNR, CDR2 FQNEAQ (reference sequence). This CDR3 contains 17 residues. V lost 5 bases to trimming and J lost 1 base, with 21 bases between them. The CDR3 sequence: CASSGLLWADRSYEQYF. CDR3 sequence (DNA): TGTGCCAGCAGCGGACTACTCTGGGCCGATCGTTCCTACGAGCAGTACTTC.

The V call is TRBV7-2, the J call TRBJ1-1; D may be TRBD1 (5 bases). CDR1 SGHTA and CDR2 FQGNSA come from the germline V gene. The CDR3 has 16 residues. V was clipped by 3 bases and J by 0 bases, with 14 bases between them. The CDR3 sequence is CASSFGVGLLNTEAFF. CDR3 nucleotide sequence: TGTGCCAGCAGCTTTGGAGTGGGACTGTTGAACACTGAAGCTTTCTTT.

The V gene is TRBV9, the J gene TRBJ1-4; weak D call: TRBD1 (5 bases). V lost 0 bases, J lost 2 bases, and 11 bases lay in between. CDR3 size: 16 residues. The germline V gene has CDR1 SGDLS and CDR2 YYNGEE. The CDR3 reads CASSVAGASTNEKLFF. The DNA of the CDR3 is TGTGCCAGCAGCGTAGCTGGGGCCTCCACTAATGAAAAACTGTTTTTT. The whole variable domain, filled in from reference TRBV9 and TRBJ1-4, reads DSGVTQTPKHLITATGQRVTLRCSPRSGDLSVYWYQQSLDQGLQFLIQYYNGEERAKGNILERFSAQQFPDLHSELNLSSLELGDSALYFCASSVAGASTNEKLFFGSGTQLSVL.

V gene TRBV5-1 combines with J gene TRBJ2-5; TRBD1 aligns across 8 bases. Germline CDR1 SGHRS, CDR2 YFSETQ. CDR3 length equals 15 residues. With V trimmed by 1 base and J by 2 bases, 4 bases remained unmatched. CDR3 region: CASSLLQGEQETQYF. The CDR3 DNA reads TGCGCCAGCAGCTTGCTACAGGGGGAACAAGAGACCCAGTACTTC.

This clone was observed once. The rearrangement links TRBV30 to TRBJ2-7; 9 positions match TRBD1. The CDR3 extends over 14 amino acids. The germline CDR1 and CDR2 sequences are GTSNPN and SVGIG (reference sequence). The CDR3 here is CASPPGQGSYEQYF. As DNA, the CDR3 is TGTGCATCCCCCCCGGGACAGGGCTCCTACGAGCAGTACTTC.

The chain joins TRBV4-3 to TRBJ2-1, with TRBD1 matching 7 bases. This CDR3 has 16 residues. Germline CDR1 reads LGHNA; CDR2 reads YSLEER. V trimming: 5 bases; J trimming: 1 base; junction bases outside the gene matches: 8. CDR3 residues: CASSFNRGGSYNEQFF. The CDR3 DNA reads as TGCGCCAGCAGCTTCAACAGGGGCGGGTCCTACAATGAGCAGTTCTTC.

This chain uses TRBV4-3 with TRBJ2-7; 7 bases align to TRBD2. The germline CDR1 and CDR2 sequences are LGHNA and YSLEER. There are 15 residues in the CDR3. V lost 0 bases and J lost 4; bases outside the gene matches: 6. CDR3 in DNA: TGCGCCAGCAGCCAAGAGTCTAGCGGACCTTACGAGCAGTACTTC. It specifies CASSQESSGPYEQYF.